This is a list of T cell receptor beta chains from one sample in a study of cytomegalovirus exposure and HLA in healthy donors. Profiling relied on immunoSEQ multiplex PCR, and the TCRdb table lists in-frame clones only, not all of them. The repertoire holds around 25,000 clones, with 79% as singletons. The specimen was PBMCs. These receptors originate from a male donor in good health and CMV-seronegative. Each CDR3 is given with its conserved first and last residue. Each record gives: V gene, D gene, clone size, J gene, CDR3 DNA, CDR3 protein. A D gene is named only where the DNA matches it firmly. Clone size appears in some rows only: once, few, many, or a class for an expanded clone.

TRBV2	TRBD1	few	TRBJ1-4	TGTGCCAGCAGTGAAGGGACAGGAGTTGAAAAACTGTTTTTT	CASSEGTGVEKLFF
TRBV9	.	.	TRBJ2-7	TGTGCCAGCAGCGGTGTGCCTAGCGACGAGCAGTACTTC	CASSGVPSDEQYF
TRBV7-8	.	.	TRBJ2-5	TGTGCCAGCAGCTTTAATAAGCGTTCTCAAGAGACCCAGTACTTC	CASSFNKRSQETQYF
TRBV11-2	TRBD2	.	TRBJ2-7	TGTGCCAGCAGCCCGGGACTAGCGGAGCACGCGCAGTACTTC	CASSPGLAEHAQYF
TRBV27	.	once	TRBJ2-3	TGTGCCAGCAGTTCGGCAGGGAACACAGATACGCAGTATTTT	CASSSAGNTDTQYF
TRBV18	TRBD1	.	TRBJ2-1	TGTGCCAGCTCGCCCGGCACAACAGGGGGCGGTAAAAATGAGCAGTTCTTC	CASSPGTTGGGKNEQFF
TRBV2	.	.	TRBJ1-5	TGTGCCAGCAGGGCTGGGAGGGGGTATGGACAGCCCCAGCATTTT	CASRAGRGYGQPQHF
TRBV19	TRBD2	.	TRBJ2-7	TGTGCCAGTAGCACTCAGGGCGGGAGAGGCGAGCAGTACTTC	CASSTQGGRGEQYF
TRBV15	.	once	TRBJ2-1	TGTGCCACCAGCAGGGGGTCCCAGGGGTATTACAATGAGCAGTTCTTC	CATSRGSQGYYNEQFF
TRBV28	TRBD1	few	TRBJ1-5	TGTGCCAGCATTACGGCGGCAGGGGGCTCAAATCAGCCCCAGCATTTT	CASITAAGGSNQPQHF
TRBV11-2	TRBD2	.	TRBJ2-5	TGTGCCAGCAGCTCAACTAGCGGAAGGGACCAAGAGACCCAGTACTTC	CASSSTSGRDQETQYF
TRBV7-8	TRBD1	.	TRBJ1-2	TGTGCCAGCAGCGGGACAGGGTCTGGCATGGACTATGGCTACACCTTC	CASSGTGSGMDYGYTF